Described below is a single T cell receptor (beta chain) sequence and its context. The sample belongs to a study of cytomegalovirus exposure and HLA in healthy donors. Study context: Unique TCRs numbering roughly 85 million, obtained from HLA-typed donors, made up an early data release. Of more than 350 genotyped donors, about 81% clustered with self-reported Caucasian donors.

The PCR used 60 Vbeta and 13 Jbeta primers. Authors' data handling: A later analysis counted 65 million to 80 million unique TCR beta chains, around 10 million shared. Profiling relied on immunoSEQ multiplex PCR, and the TCRdb table lists in-frame clones only, not all of them. V, J and clone size are those of that table, while D and trimming were read from the DNA. The top ten clones hold 0.6% to 0.7% of a sample with under 150,000 clones, 81% of them seen once. This sequence originates from a young man in good health and CMV-seronegative. Sequenced material: PBMCs.

The CDR3 reads CASSFAASSYNEQFF. The CDR3 DNA reads TGTGCCAGCAGCTTCGCCGCCAGCTCCTACAATGAGCAGTTCTTC. V and J are TRBV5-4 and TRBJ2-1; D is unresolved. V was clipped by 2 bases and J by 0 bases, with 9 bases between them. The CDR3 spans 15 residues. Germline lookup yields CDR1 SGHNT and CDR2 YYREEE (reference sequence).